These 5 T cell receptor beta chains share one sample of origin, sequenced in a study of blood T cell repertoires in COVID-19. Clones were read by immunoSEQ multiplex PCR, and TCRdb kept only the in-frame ones, dropping some. The repertoire consists of 65,000 to 90,000 clones, with 75% to 90% occurring once and the leading ten covering about 9.1%. The sequenced material came from peripheral blood. These receptors all come from a man at least 80 years old with acute or convalescent COVID-19.

This clone was counted between two and nine times. This chain's CDR3 is CASSLSGVTEAFF. CDR3 sequence (DNA): TGTGCCAGCAGCTTATCAGGGGTTACTGAAGCTTTCTTT. This rearrangement joins TRBV7-9 to TRBJ1-1; possibly TRBD1 for D (6 bases). Germline V gene sequence: CDR1 SEHNR, CDR2 FQNEAQ (reference sequence). The ends were cut back, 2 bases at V and 5 bases at J, with 9 bases in the middle. This CDR3 spans 13 amino acids.

The rearrangement joins TRBV7-9 to TRBJ2-7; the D gene is possibly TRBD1 (6 bases). This CDR3 contains 15 residues. Germline loops: CDR1 SEHNR, CDR2 FQNEAQ (reference sequence). V lost 5 bases and J lost 5, with 19 bases in between. CDR3 nucleotide sequence: TGTGCCAGCAGCCCCGCCCAGGGGAAAATCCACGAGCAGTACTTC. This sequence encodes CASSPAQGKIHEQYF.

The gene calls are TRBV7-9 and TRBJ2-7, with 9 nucleotides matching TRBD2. The CDR3 covers 15 residues. J gave up 7 bases and V 6 bases, and 13 bases lay outside the gene matches. CDR1 and CDR2 from the germline V gene are SEHNR and FQNEAQ (reference sequence). The CDR3 coding sequence is TGTGCCAGCAGTTACGCTAGCGGGGAGTCGGGTGAGCAGTACTTC. Encoded protein: CASSYASGESGEQYF.

The V gene is TRBV3-1 (or the pseudogene TRBV3-2), the J gene TRBJ1-1; unclear D gene. The germline gives CDR1 LGHDT, CDR2 YNNKEL (reference sequence). The CDR3 has 14 amino acids. Trimming took 4 bases from V and 1 from J, leaving 10 bases between them. The CDR3 DNA reads as TGTGCCAGCAGCCCCCTACCGGGGAACACTGAAGCTTTCTTT. Translated: CASSPLPGNTEAFF.

A few counts support this clone. The V and J genes are TRBV19 and TRBJ1-5, with 10 bases that match TRBD1. The CDR3 consists of 17 residues. J lost 2 bases, V lost 8 bases, and 12 bases had no gene match. Germline CDR1 and CDR2: LNHDA and SQIVND (reference sequence). The DNA for the CDR3 is TGTGCCAGTCGGACAGGGGGTGGGATAGGGGGCAATCAGCCCCAGCATTTT. Translation gives CASRTGGGIGGNQPQHF.